Below are 30 T cell receptor beta chains sequenced from a single sample in a study of cytomegalovirus exposure and HLA in healthy donors. 60 Vbeta and 13 Jbeta primers were used in PCR. Generated by immunoSEQ multiplex PCR, the TCRdb table keeps only in-frame clones and is missing some. The profile shows under 200,000 clones, roughly 83% of them singletons. Sequencing was done on a sample of PBMCs. Receptors were obtained from a woman between 50 and 59 years old in good health and CMV-seronegative.

The chain uses TRBV4-2 and TRBJ2-5; 8 positions match TRBD1. The trim removed 4 bases at V and 2 bases at J, leaving 9 bases unmatched. The CDR3 spans 16 residues. Germline V lookup: CDR1 LGHNA, CDR2 YNFKEQ. The CDR3 bases are TGTGCCAGCAGCCGGACCCTAACAGGGGGTCAAGAGACCCAGTACTTC. Residues: CASSRTLTGGQETQYF.

The rearrangement uses TRBV27 and TRBJ1-5; D is possibly TRBD1 (6 bases). CDR1 is MNHEY and CDR2 is SMNVEV in the germline V gene (reference sequence). The V and J ends lost 3 bases and 6 bases respectively, with 12 bases between them. This CDR3 has 14 residues. The CDR3 spells CASSFHRDVQPQHF. CDR3 DNA: TGTGCCAGCAGTTTTCACAGGGATGTTCAGCCCCAGCATTTT.

The chain uses TRBV5-1 and TRBJ2-7, with 11 bases lining up with TRBD1. V lost 7 bases to trimming and J lost 3 bases; unmatched junction nucleotides: 9. The CDR3 totals 15 residues. Per the germline V gene, CDR1 is SGHRS and CDR2 is YFSETQ. In nucleotides, the CDR3 is TGCGCCAGCTCTCCCTCCGGGACAGGGGGCTACGAGCAGTACTTC. Encoded protein: CASSPSGTGGYEQYF.

This chain links TRBV2 with TRBJ1-4, with D tentatively TRBD1 (6 bases). Germline CDR1 reads SNHLY; CDR2 reads FYNNEI. V was shortened by 6 bases and J by 10 bases, with 21 bases between the two germline ends. This CDR3 contains 15 residues. Here the CDR3 DNA reads TGTGCCAGCAGCGGGGGAAGGGCAGGGGAGGGAAAACTGTTTTTT. Amino acids: CASSGGRAGEGKLFF.

The V call is TRBV7-2, the J call TRBJ2-7; 14 bases are a match to TRBD2. CDR3 length equals 18 residues. CDR1 and CDR2 from the germline V gene are SGHTA and FQGNSA. With 3 bases clipped from V and 3 bases from J, the junction kept 10 bases outside the gene matches. This CDR3 reads CASSFVGTSGGRIYEQYF. The CDR3 DNA follows: TGTGCCAGCAGCTTTGTTGGGACTAGCGGGGGACGAATCTACGAGCAGTACTTC.

The chain is built from TRBV11-2 and TRBJ1-2, with D perhaps matching TRBD1 (5 bases). Germline loops: CDR1 SGHAT, CDR2 FQNNGV. The CDR3 totals 15 residues. The V end was cut by 5 bases, the J end by 0 bases, with 13 bases between. The DNA of the CDR3 is TGTGCCAGCAGCCTAGGACACCAGACTAACTATGGCTACACCTTC. Amino acid sequence: CASSLGHQTNYGYTF. Full variable domain (rest looked up from reference TRBV11-2 and TRBJ1-2): EAGVAQSPRYKIIEKRQSVAFWCNPISGHATLYWYQQILGQGPKLLIQFQNNGVVDDSQLPKDRFSAERLKGVDSTLKIQPAKLEDSAVYLCASSLGHQTNYGYTFGSGTRLTVV.

The rearrangement links TRBV28 to TRBJ2-7, with a weak D call TRBD2 (5 bases). V was clipped by 6 bases and J by 2 bases, with 8 bases between them. Germline loops: CDR1 MDHEN, CDR2 SYDVKM. The CDR3 is made up of 12 amino acids. Here the CDR3 DNA reads TGTGCCAGCAGACGGGATCCCTACGAGCAGTACTTC. Residues: CASRRDPYEQYF.

The gene calls are TRBV6-1 and TRBJ2-5, with 9 bases identical to TRBD2. The CDR3 is made up of 16 amino acids. Per germline, CDR1 MNHNS and CDR2 SASEGT. Germline trimming cut 0 bases from V and 6 bases from J; bases unmatched to any gene: 8. The CDR3 DNA sequence: TGTGCCAGCAGTGAAGCCGCCGCGGGAGGGTCGAAGACCCAGTACTTC. It encodes CASSEAAAGGSKTQYF.

The chain carries TRBV28 and TRBJ2-7, with D unresolved. This CDR3 contains 10 residues. The germline gives CDR1 MDHEN, CDR2 SYDVKM. V was clipped by 5 bases and J by 3 bases, with 2 bases between them. The DNA for the CDR3 is TGTGCCAGCAGTCGCTACGAGCAGTACTTC. Protein sequence: CASSRYEQYF.

This chain connects TRBV14 to TRBJ1-1, with D hard to call. Germline CDR1 SGHDN, CDR2 FVKESK. V was shortened by 1 base and J by 0 bases, with 6 bases between the two germline ends. This CDR3 has 14 residues. CDR3 loop: CASSQGTVNTEAFF. CDR3 bases: TGTGCCAGCAGCCAAGGCACGGTGAACACTGAAGCTTTCTTT. Looking up the rest from reference TRBV14 and TRBJ1-1 gives the full variable domain: EAGVTQFPSHSVIEKGQTVTLRCDPISGHDNLYWYRRVMGKEIKFLLHFVKESKQDESGMPNNRFLAERTGGTYSTLKVQPAELEDSGVYFCASSQGTVNTEAFFGQGTRLTVV.

The V and J genes are TRBV7-2 and TRBJ1-4; unclear D gene. CDR1 SGHTA and CDR2 FQGNSA come from the germline V gene. V was trimmed by 3 bases and J by 8 bases, leaving 16 bases between them. The CDR3 sequence is 15 residues long. This chain's CDR3 is CASSFDRGKKEKLFF. The CDR3 DNA is TGTGCCAGCAGCTTCGACCGGGGAAAGAAGGAAAAACTGTTTTTT.

V usage is TRBV4-2 and J usage is TRBJ2-6; D gene uncertain. V lost 4 bases to trimming and J lost 0 bases, with 10 bases between them. CDR1 LGHNA and CDR2 YNFKEQ come from the germline V gene. The CDR3 contains 16 residues. This CDR3 reads CASSLLRSSGANVLTF. Here the CDR3 DNA reads TGTGCCAGCAGCCTTTTGCGGAGCTCTGGGGCCAACGTCCTGACTTTC.

This clone appeared a few times. The CDR3 bases are TGTGCCAGCAGCCCCGGGGACAGGGAATACGGTGGCTACACCTTC. Protein: CASSPGDREYGGYTF. This chain connects TRBV7-3 to TRBJ1-2; 9 nucleotides align to TRBD1. The junction had 11 bases not matched to a gene; V was cut back by 5 bases and J by 7 bases. CDR1 and CDR2 (germline): SGHTA, FQGTGA. The CDR3 is made up of 15 amino acids.

The chain has TRBV28 and TRBJ1-1; D is perhaps TRBD1 (6 bases). The CDR3 spans 12 residues. V dropped 5 bases and J dropped 6 bases, with 10 bases sitting between them. Germline V CDR1 and CDR2: MDHEN, SYDVKM. CDR3 nucleotide sequence: TGTGCCAGCAGTCTCAGGACAGCTGAAGCTTTCTTT. Translation: CASSLRTAEAFF.

The chain couples TRBV9 to TRBJ2-6; D is undetermined. The CDR3 loop spans 17 amino acids. Germline V gives CDR1 SGDLS, CDR2 YYNGEE. Deletions cut 3 bases from V and 2 bases from J, with 15 bases between. The CDR3 bases are TGTGCCAGCAGCGCCTCCCTCGATGCGACTGGGGCCAACGTCCTGACTTTC. Its protein product is CASSASLDATGANVLTF.

This chain joins TRBV9 and TRBJ1-5; 9 bases are a match to TRBD1. Germline V gene sequence: CDR1 SGDLS, CDR2 YYNGEE. This CDR3 contains 15 residues. V gave up 2 bases and J gave up 2 bases; unmatched junction bases: 2. CDR3: CASSVTGGGNQPQHF. Here the CDR3 DNA reads TGTGCCAGCAGCGTGACAGGGGGGGGCAATCAGCCCCAGCATTTT. Complete variable domain (other parts from reference TRBV9 and TRBJ1-5): DSGVTQTPKHLITATGQRVTLRCSPRSGDLSVYWYQQSLDQGLQFLIQYYNGEERAKGNILERFSAQQFPDLHSELNLSSLELGDSALYFCASSVTGGGNQPQHFGDGTRLSIL.

As concerns this clone: The junction departs from germline at one end; a sequencing error may be responsible. CDR3 sequence reads: CSSSSRQGRYGYTF. The CDR3 nucleotides are TGTTCCAGCAGCTCCAGACAGGGTCGATATGGCTACACCTTC. The J gene is TRBJ1-2, the V gene TRBV7-9; 7 positions agree with TRBD1. Per the germline V gene, CDR1 is SEHNR and CDR2 is FQNEAQ (reference sequence). The CDR3 has 14 residues.

The V gene is TRBV6-1, the J gene TRBJ2-7, with D unresolved. The V gene's germline CDR1 is MNHNS and CDR2 SASEGT. This CDR3 is 13 amino acids long. V was trimmed by 3 bases and J by 1 base, leaving 7 bases between them. The CDR3 spells CASSDPNSYEQYF. CDR3 nucleotides: TGTGCCAGCAGTGACCCAAATTCCTACGAGCAGTACTTC.

This chain joins TRBV5-4 and TRBJ2-7; D may be TRBD2 (5 bases). V shed 5 bases and J shed 2 bases, with 14 bases lying between them. Germline CDR1 and CDR2: SGHNT and YYREEE (reference sequence). This CDR3 is built from 14 residues. CDR3 sequence reads: CASRRALEAYEQYF. CDR3 nucleotide sequence: TGTGCCAGCAGGCGGGCCTTGGAGGCCTACGAGCAGTACTTC.

The V gene is TRBV7-6, the J gene TRBJ2-7; 8 nucleotides agree with TRBD2. Germline V gene lookup returns CDR1 SGHVS and CDR2 FNYEAQ. Germline trimming cut 0 bases from V and 0 bases from J; bases unmatched to any gene: 4. This CDR3 region has 16 residues. CDR3 coding DNA: TGTGCCAGCAGCTTAGCGGCTAGCGGGTCCTCCTACGAGCAGTACTTC. It specifies CASSLAASGSSYEQYF.

The V call is TRBV5-1, the J call TRBJ2-3; 8 positions agree with TRBD2. Trimming took 5 bases from V and 0 from J; bases not matched to a gene: 8. The CDR3 runs to 16 residues. CDR1 is SGHRS and CDR2 is YFSETQ in the germline V gene. Here the CDR3 reads CASSNLAGDSTDTQYF. CDR3 nucleotide sequence: TGCGCCAGCAGTAACCTAGCGGGTGATAGCACAGATACGCAGTATTTT.

This chain uses TRBV19 with TRBJ1-5; 8 bases are a match to TRBD1. The CDR3 spans 17 residues. Per the germline V gene, CDR1 is LNHDA and CDR2 is SQIVND (reference sequence). Unmatched junction bases numbered 5, after V lost 0 bases and J lost 1 base. The CDR3 nucleotides are TGTGCCAGTAGTATAGACCTCAGGGGGCCGAGCAATCAGCCCCAGCATTTT. Protein: CASSIDLRGPSNQPQHF.

This chain links TRBV28 with TRBJ1-2; 9 bases align to TRBD1. Germline trimming cut 7 bases from V and 8 bases from J; bases unmatched to any gene: 11. This CDR3 region has 14 residues. The V gene's germline CDR1 is MDHEN and CDR2 SYDVKM. CDR3 DNA: TGTGCCAGCACGGAACAGGGGGCAGGAAAGGGCTACACCTTC. Its protein is CASTEQGAGKGYTF.

This sequence joins TRBV6-1 and TRBJ1-2, with TRBD1 as a possible D gene (6 bases). This CDR3 is 15 amino acids long. V lost 1 base, J lost 0 bases, and 9 bases lay in between. Germline V lookup: CDR1 MNHNS, CDR2 SASEGT. The CDR3 nucleotides read TGTGCCAGCAGTGAAGAAGGGACACCTAACTATGGCTACACCTTC. Amino acid sequence: CASSEEGTPNYGYTF.

This sequence joins TRBV5-1 and TRBJ2-1; D not resolved. This CDR3 is built from 13 residues. CDR1 and CDR2 (germline): SGHRS, YFSETQ. Trimming took off 0 bases at V and 8 bases at J, with 9 bases between the two ends. The CDR3 DNA is TGCGCCAGCAGCTTGGTGATAGCCCATGAGCAGTTCTTC. Translation gives CASSLVIAHEQFF.

Comments on this clone: Compared with germline, one end of the junction differs, possibly owing to a read error. The CDR3 region has the DNA TGTGCCAGCACTGAAGCGGGAGTGATCACCGGGGAGCTGTTTTTT. Encoded protein: CASTEAGVITGELFF. The V and J genes are TRBV2 and TRBJ2-2; 8 nucleotides agree with TRBD2. The CDR3 spans 15 residues. CDR1 is SNHLY, CDR2 FYNNEI, per germline.

The chain employs TRBV9 and TRBJ2-1, with 10 bases aligning to TRBD2. With 3 bases clipped from V and 0 bases from J, the junction kept 18 bases outside the gene matches. CDR1 is SGDLS, CDR2 YYNGEE, per germline. The CDR3 consists of 21 residues. CDR3 region: CASSAHHGLAGAISSYNEQFF. The CDR3 nucleotides read TGTGCCAGCAGCGCCCATCATGGGCTAGCGGGGGCCATAAGCTCCTACAATGAGCAGTTCTTC.

The gene calls are TRBV27 and TRBJ2-1; 9 bases are shared with TRBD2. CDR1 is MNHEY, CDR2 SMNVEV, per germline (reference sequence). This CDR3 is built from 16 residues. With 3 bases clipped from V and 7 bases from J, the junction kept 10 bases outside the gene matches. Here the CDR3 reads CASSLLGSSGTNEQFF. DNA for the CDR3: TGTGCCAGCAGTTTGTTGGGTTCTAGCGGGACTAATGAGCAGTTCTTC.

The J gene is TRBJ1-5, the V gene TRBV18; D remains ambiguous. V lost 3 bases and J 6 bases, leaving 9 bases between the germline ends. The CDR3 totals 13 residues. Germline loops: CDR1 KGHSH, CDR2 LQKENI. The CDR3 is CASSPQVGQPQHF. The CDR3 nucleotides read TGTGCCAGCTCACCCCAGGTGGGTCAGCCCCAGCATTTT.

This clone showed up just a few times. This chain uses TRBV28 with TRBJ1-2; no definite D call. The length of the CDR3 is 14 residues. Trimming took 5 bases from V and 5 from J, leaving 15 bases between them. The germline V gene encodes CDR1 MDHEN and CDR2 SYDVKM. This CDR3 reads CASSVMGGSYGYTF. The CDR3 region has the DNA TGTGCCAGCAGTGTGATGGGAGGGTCGTATGGCTACACCTTC.